This record concerns one T cell receptor (beta chain) sequence. Its matching antigen is unknown. Unsorted samples used around 98 million PBMCs for genomic DNA. This sample stems from a study of shared clonotypes between healthy human individuals. Findings and limits, study-wide: Represented diversity (both genetic and exposure-history) was limited by the small number of donors.

The table came from immunoSEQ multiplex PCR; TCRdb's copy has only in-frame clones and leaves some out. In the table there are about 470,000 clones, about 76% of which are singletons. There are 14 residues in the CDR3. CDR1 and CDR2 (germline): SGHTS, YDEGEE. V was shortened by 0 bases and J by 8 bases, with 11 bases between the two germline ends. Material: PBMCs. This sequence originates from a middle-aged woman in good health. Some clones in this sample may be carry-over from other donors' samples. This chain uses TRBV5-8 with TRBJ1-4, with a weak D call TRBD1 (5 bases). CDR3 protein: CASSLETATEKLFF. CDR3 DNA sequence: TGTGCCAGCAGCTTGGAGACAGCCACCGAAAAACTGTTTTTT.